This T cell receptor beta chain is from a study of T cells in Graves' hyperthyroidism and ophthalmopathy. Amplified TCR beta CDR3 regions came from RNA transcripts. A set of HTBI primers served as the primers for a first-round RT-PCR of the TCR CDR3. Via MiXCR, TCRdb re-called the multiplex PCR reads, giving one row per CDR3 protein. Among over 150,000 distinct CDR3 sequences listed, about 15% were seen once. This clonotype was detected only once. The germline CDR1 and CDR2 sequences are SGHVS and FQNEAQ. V was shortened by 7 bases and J by 9 bases, with 19 bases between the two germline ends. This CDR3 has 13 amino acids.

The source material was blood. This sequence originates from a woman aged 45 to 65 with Graves' hyperthyroidism. The chain combines TRBV7-8 with TRBJ2-7; D might be TRBD1 (5 bases). For the CDR3, the DNA is TGTGCCAGCACCCTAGGGCAGGGAAAAGGGCAGTACTTC. It encodes CASTLGQGKGQYF.